A single sample is the source of the 19 T cell receptor beta chains below, sequenced in a study of blood T cell repertoires in COVID-19. Sequencing used immunoSEQ multiplex PCR; TCRdb keeps in-frame clones, though not all of them. In the table there are some 80,000 clones, 79% of which are singletons. Sequenced: peripheral blood. Every receptor here comes from an elderly woman with active or convalescent COVID-19.

This clone was observed a single time. The chain combines TRBV7-2 with TRBJ1-2; 8 bases match TRBD1. This CDR3 is built from 15 residues. Germline CDR1 SGHTA, CDR2 FQGNSA. J was trimmed by 4 bases and V by 7 bases; bases with no gene match: 11. The CDR3 is CASTISWDRTYGYTF. CDR3 DNA sequence: TGTGCCAGCACCATAAGCTGGGACAGGACCTATGGCTACACCTTC.

This rearrangement joins TRBV4-3 to TRBJ1-2; perhaps TRBD1 as D (5 bases). This CDR3 is built from 15 residues. CDR1 is LGHNA, CDR2 YSLEER, per germline. Trimming removed 1 base at V and 0 bases at J, with 9 bases between. CDR3 residues: CASSQARVTNYGYTF. In DNA form, the CDR3 reads TGCGCCAGCAGCCAAGCCAGGGTAACTAACTATGGCTACACCTTC.

The CDR3 coding sequence is TGTGCCAGCTCACCACTTTCGCATCTCGGAGAGACCCAGTACTTC. Translating gives CASSPLSHLGETQYF. The chain is built from TRBV18 and TRBJ2-5; D remains ambiguous. The germline V and J ends were trimmed by 1 base and 4 bases, with 13 bases remaining between them. The CDR3 spans 15 residues. Germline V CDR1 and CDR2: KGHSH, LQKENI. The full variable domain, in which reference TRBV18 and TRBJ2-5 provide the parts outside the CDR3, is NAGVMQNPRHLVRRRGQEARLRCSPMKGHSHVYWYRQLPEEGLKFMVYLQKENIIDESGMPKERFSAEFPKEGPSILRIQQVVRGDSAAYFCASSPLSHLGETQYFGPGTRLLVL.

The V call is TRBV9, the J call TRBJ2-1, with D uncertain. Between the trimmed V and J ends, which lost 0 bases and 5 bases, there was a span of 12 bases. This CDR3 comprises 15 residues. Germline V lookup: CDR1 SGDLS, CDR2 YYNGEE. CDR3: CASSVGTTTNNEQFF. CDR3 DNA: TGTGCCAGCAGCGTAGGAACAACCACTAACAATGAGCAGTTCTTC.

The chain is built from TRBV19 and TRBJ1-1, with 8 bases matching TRBD1. There are 14 residues in the CDR3. Germline V gene lookup returns CDR1 LNHDA and CDR2 SQIVND (reference sequence). V lost 7 bases, J lost 0 bases, and 4 bases stayed unmatched. CDR3 residues: CASTNRGLNTEAFF. CDR3 nucleotide sequence: TGTGCCAGTACTAACAGGGGGTTGAACACTGAAGCTTTCTTT.

The rearrangement links TRBV19 to TRBJ1-5; tentatively, D is TRBD1 (6 bases). V was trimmed by 6 bases and J by 1 base, leaving 16 bases between them. Per the germline V gene, CDR1 is LNHDA and CDR2 is SQIVND (reference sequence). The CDR3 extends over 16 amino acids. CDR3 DNA sequence: TGTGCCAGTAGCCTAGACAGGTATCCGAGCAATCAGCCCCAGCATTTT. As protein: CASSLDRYPSNQPQHF. Supplemented by reference TRBV19 and TRBJ1-5, the full variable domain reads DGGITQSPKYLFRKEGQNVTLSCEQNLNHDAMYWYRQDPGQGLRLIYYSQIVNDFQKGDIAEGYSVSREKKESFPLTVTSAQKNPTAFYLCASSLDRYPSNQPQHFGDGTRLSIL.

This clone was counted only a few times. This sequence joins TRBV5-1 and TRBJ1-2, with D uncertain. Germline CDR1 is SGHRS and CDR2 is YFSETQ. The germline V and J ends were trimmed by 0 bases and 7 bases, with 13 bases remaining between them. The CDR3 extends over 14 amino acids. CDR3 protein: CASSLDGQVLGYTF. The CDR3 DNA follows: TGCGCCAGCAGCTTGGATGGGCAGGTTCTTGGCTACACCTTC.

The chain carries TRBV3-1 (or the pseudogene TRBV3-2) and TRBJ2-4, with TRBD1 as a possible D gene (6 bases). This CDR3 region has 16 residues. Trimming stripped 2 bases from V and 1 base from J, with 12 bases between. Germline CDR1 reads LGHDT; CDR2 reads YNNKEL (reference sequence). The CDR3 is CASSQHQGQAKNIQYF. The DNA of the CDR3 is TGTGCCAGCAGCCAACATCAGGGGCAGGCCAAAAACATTCAGTACTTC.

This rearrangement joins TRBV19 to TRBJ2-2, with 11 bases lining up with TRBD1. The J segment lost 8 bases and the V segment lost 5 bases, leaving 10 bases of the junction unmatched. CDR1 and CDR2 from the germline V gene are LNHDA and SQIVND (reference sequence). The CDR3 runs to 16 residues. CDR3 sequence reads: CASSLTRTGGIGELFF. In nucleotides, the CDR3 is TGTGCCAGTAGTCTAACCAGGACAGGGGGCATTGGGGAGCTGTTTTTT.

The chain combines TRBV24-1 with TRBJ2-1; 9 nucleotides align to TRBD2. CDR3 length equals 19 residues. Germline V gives CDR1 KGHDR, CDR2 SFDVKD. V lost 4 bases and J lost 3; bases outside the gene matches: 15. The CDR3 DNA reads as TGTGCCACCAGTGAACACCCGGGACTAGCAGCAAAGTTCTACAATGAGCAGTTCTTC. Encoded protein: CATSEHPGLAAKFYNEQFF.

V usage is TRBV4-3 and J usage is TRBJ2-2, with 7 bases aligning to TRBD1. The ends lost 4 bases at V and 7 bases at J; junction bases unmatched: 6. CDR3 length equals 14 residues. CDR1 is LGHNA, CDR2 YSLEER, per germline. CDR3 amino acids: CASSPLGTDGELFF. The CDR3 DNA reads TGCGCCAGCAGCCCACTAGGGACAGACGGGGAGCTGTTTTTT.

The genes are TRBV4-1 and TRBJ2-7; a weak D match, TRBD1 (6 bases). Trimming took off 0 bases at V and 2 bases at J, with 17 bases between the two ends. Germline V gene lookup returns CDR1 MGHRA and CDR2 YSYEKL. The CDR3 runs 17 residues. The CDR3 sequence: CASSQDVQGPLAYEQYF. CDR3 DNA: TGCGCCAGCAGCCAAGATGTGCAGGGGCCCCTGGCCTACGAGCAGTACTTC.

The CDR3 nucleotides read TGTGCCAGCAGCTCCCGGACTAGCGGGGGGGTTAAAGAGACCCAGTACTTC. This translates into CASSSRTSGGVKETQYF. This sequence joins TRBV11-2 and TRBJ2-5; 15 bases agree with TRBD2. Germline V lookup: CDR1 SGHAT, CDR2 FQNNGV. The V segment lost 4 bases and the J segment 3 bases; nucleotides outside the gene matches: 6. This CDR3 has 17 amino acids.

The genes are TRBV28 and TRBJ1-1; D is unresolved. The CDR3 contains 14 residues. CDR1 and CDR2 (germline): MDHEN, SYDVKM. Trimming pared 5 bases from V and 8 bases from J, leaving 18 bases between. The CDR3 nucleotides are TGTGCCAGCAGTCTGACGTTTGGACTGGGAGAAGCTTTCTTT. It translates to CASSLTFGLGEAFF.

The gene calls are TRBV12-1 and TRBJ1-2; the table assigns TRBD1, which was not confirmed against the DNA. TRBV12-1 is a pseudogene segment. The CDR3 has 14 residues. The DNA of the CDR3 is TGTGCCAGCAGCCCCGACAGGGAAGAGTATGGCTACACCTTC. Its translation: CASSPDREEYGYTF.

The chain recombines TRBV7-6 with TRBJ2-1, with a tentative D call TRBD2 (6 bases). With 1 base removed from V and 3 bases from J, the gap between germline ends came to 22 bases. The V gene's germline CDR1 is SGHVS and CDR2 FNYEAQ. CDR3 length: 19 residues. The CDR3 sequence is CASSLGGPWVGGDYNEQFF. The CDR3 nucleotides read TGTGCCAGCAGCTTAGGGGGACCTTGGGTCGGGGGTGACTACAATGAGCAGTTCTTC.

The V gene is TRBV20-1, the J gene TRBJ2-3; 10 bases map to TRBD2. The CDR3 is made up of 14 amino acids. Germline trimming cut 3 bases from V and 4 bases from J; bases unmatched to any gene: 4. CDR1 is DFQATT and CDR2 is SNEGSKA in the germline V gene (reference sequence). This chain's CDR3 is CSASSGGSSDTQYF. As DNA, the CDR3 is TGCAGTGCTAGTAGCGGGGGGTCTTCAGATACGCAGTATTTT.

The chain recombines TRBV12-3 or TRBV12-4 with TRBJ1-2; D not certain. V lost 5 bases to trimming and J lost 7 bases, with 8 bases between them. The CDR3 is 11 residues long. The chain's CDR3 is CASSRRSGYTF. Here the CDR3 DNA reads TGTGCCAGCAGTCGGAGGTCTGGCTACACCTTC.

The sample holds a few counts of this clone. The chain combines TRBV7-9 with TRBJ2-2; 13 nucleotides match TRBD2. This CDR3 is 19 amino acids long. J lost 0 bases, V lost 5 bases, and 9 bases had no gene match. Germline CDR1 and CDR2: SEHNR and FQNEAQ (reference sequence). The CDR3 DNA follows: TGTGCCAGCAGCCCTCGACTAGCGGGGGGATACTCGAACACCGGGGAGCTGTTTTTT. Protein: CASSPRLAGGYSNTGELFF.